Each of the 11 T cell receptor beta chains below was sequenced from the same sample in a study of shared clonotypes between healthy human individuals (dated by TCRdb to 2018 to 2020). The library was made by the immunoSEQ multiplex PCR assay. Sourced from immuneACCESS, this table was stored by TCRdb with only in-frame sequences that have V and J called. A share of the clones is absent; for the studies checked, an unresolved V gene accounts for under half, and the remainder has no known explanation. The table for this sample lists about 960,000 clones; approximately 80% of them were counted only once. The ten largest account for about 1.5% of the sample. Material for sequencing was memory CD4+ T cells sorted from blood. The cell subset or site tag for this specimen amounts to: CD45RA-negative fraction. The receptors derive from a man aged 18 to 29 in good health.

The rearrangement links TRBV7-2 to TRBJ2-7; TRBD2 is a possible D gene (5 bases). CDR3 length: 15 amino acids. Germline V gives CDR1 SGHTA, CDR2 FQGNSA. The V end was cut by 5 bases, the J end by 5 bases, with 19 bases between. CDR3 nucleotides: TGTGCCAGCAGCCCGATCTCGGGGTGGCAACACGAGCAGTACTTC. It codes for CASSPISGWQHEQYF. The variable domain in full, completed from reference TRBV7-2 and TRBJ2-7, reads GAGVSQSPSNKVTEKGKDVELRCDPISGHTALYWYRQSLGQGLEFLIYFQGNSAPDKSGLPSDRFSAERTGGSVSTLTIQRTQQEDSAVYLCASSPISGWQHEQYFGPGTRLTVT.

The chain couples TRBV18 to TRBJ1-4; the D gene is possibly TRBD1 (5 bases). Germline CDR1 is KGHSH and CDR2 is LQKENI. The CDR3 sequence is 15 residues long. V dropped 6 bases and J dropped 5 bases, with 16 bases sitting between them. CDR3 sequence reads: CASSPQTGVNEKLFF. The CDR3 bases are TGTGCCAGCTCTCCTCAAACGGGGGTAAATGAAAAACTGTTTTTT.

The chain is built from TRBV5-1 and TRBJ2-3, with 7 nucleotides matching TRBD2. The germline V gene has CDR1 SGHRS and CDR2 YFSETQ. The CDR3 is 13 residues long. The junction had 3 bases not matched to a gene; V was cut back by 4 bases and J by 4 bases. The CDR3 DNA reads as TGCGCCAGCAGCGCACTAGCGTCAGATACGCAGTATTTT. Its protein product is CASSALASDTQYF. Based on the CDR3 plus reference TRBV5-1 and TRBJ2-3, the full variable domain is KAGVTQTPRYLIKTRGQQVTLSCSPISGHRSVSWYQQTPGQGLQFLFEYFSETQRNKGNFPGRFSGRQFSNSRSEMNVSTLELGDSALYLCASSALASDTQYFGPGTRLTVL.

The rearrangement uses TRBV7-9 and TRBJ2-7, with a weak D call TRBD1 (6 bases). Germline V gene data show CDR1 as SEHNR and CDR2 as FQNEAQ (reference sequence). V lost 5 bases, J lost 3 bases, and 14 bases lay in between. CDR3 length equals 14 residues. CDR3 DNA: TGTGCCAGCAGCGCGTATACAGGGTTCTACGAGCAGTACTTC. This sequence encodes CASSAYTGFYEQYF.

This clone was observed a few times. At one end, the junction sequence differs from germline, possibly due to a read error. V gene TRBV7-7 combines with J gene TRBJ2-1, with D perhaps matching TRBD2 (7 bases). Looked up from germline, CDR1 is SSHAT and CDR2 is FNYEAQ (reference sequence). This CDR3 is built from 15 residues. DNA for the CDR3: TGTGCTAGCAGCTTAGTCGTGGGAGGGGGAAATGAGCAGTTCTTC. Its translation is CASSLVVGGGNEQFF.

This clone was recorded a few times. This chain connects TRBV4-1 to TRBJ2-3; tentatively, D is TRBD1 (6 bases). The CDR3 has 16 residues. Trimming stripped 3 bases from V and 0 bases from J, with 13 bases between. Germline CDR1 reads MGHRA; CDR2 reads YSYEKL. The DNA for the CDR3 is TGCGCCAGCAGCCAGCATGCGACAGGCAGCACAGATACGCAGTATTTT. Protein product: CASSQHATGSTDTQYF.

This clone occurred a few times. The chain recombines TRBV10-3 with TRBJ2-1; 10 positions match TRBD2. Germline CDR1 is ENHRY and CDR2 is SYGVKD. The CDR3 length is 14 residues. The trim removed 7 bases at V and 10 bases at J, leaving 10 bases unmatched. This CDR3 reads CAINGLAVPGEQFF. The CDR3 nucleotides read TGTGCCATCAACGGACTAGCGGTTCCGGGGGAGCAGTTCTTC.

The chain combines TRBV2 with TRBJ2-5; D not resolved. Germline assignment: CDR1 SNHLY and CDR2 FYNNEI. The CDR3 contains 14 residues. Deletions cut 4 bases from V and 3 bases from J, with 12 bases between. The CDR3 region has the DNA TGTGCCAGCAGTGTCGGTGGGATTAAAGAGACCCAGTACTTC. Protein product: CASSVGGIKETQYF.

J is TRBJ2-7 and V is TRBV5-1, with TRBD1 identical over 7 bases. CDR3 size: 15 residues. Germline CDR1 SGHRS, CDR2 YFSETQ. Losses at the gene ends were 2 bases for V and 1 base for J; bases not matched to a gene: 6. The CDR3, as DNA: TGCGCCAGCAGCTTCAGACAGGGTGGATCCTACGAGCAGTACTTC. Its protein product is CASSFRQGGSYEQYF.

CDR3 nucleotides: TGTGCCAGCTCACCAACGGGACTGACTAATTCACCCCTCCACTTT. Its translation: CASSPTGLTNSPLHF. This chain uses TRBV18 with TRBJ1-6, with D tentatively TRBD1 (5 bases). The CDR3 has 15 residues. Germline assignment: CDR1 KGHSH and CDR2 LQKENI. V was trimmed by 2 bases and J by 6 bases, leaving 11 bases between them.

The chain is built from TRBV15 and TRBJ2-7, with 9 bases fitting TRBD2. Germline V gene sequence: CDR1 LNHNV, CDR2 YYDKDF (reference sequence). Losses at the gene ends were 3 bases for V and 2 bases for J; bases not matched to a gene: 8. This CDR3 region has 16 residues. This chain's CDR3 is CATSSPLASGTYEQYF. In DNA, the CDR3 is TGTGCCACCAGCAGCCCTCTGGCTAGCGGGACCTACGAGCAGTACTTC.